The 13 T cell receptor beta chains below come from one sample, sequenced in a study of blood T cell repertoires in COVID-19. Profiling relied on immunoSEQ multiplex PCR, and the TCRdb table lists in-frame clones only, not all of them. The sample has approximately 150,000 clones, around 84% seen once; the top ten hold around 8.5%. The source material was peripheral blood. The receptors stem from a woman aged 55-75 years with acute or convalescent COVID-19.

The chain joins TRBV27 to TRBJ1-1, with 10 bases lining up with TRBD1. Germline V gene lookup returns CDR1 MNHEY and CDR2 SMNVEV (reference sequence). J was trimmed by 8 bases and V by 5 bases; bases with no gene match: 8. The CDR3 spans 14 residues. The CDR3 DNA reads as TGTGCCAGCAGTACTAGACAGGGGGCACTCGAAGCTTTCTTT. It is translated as CASSTRQGALEAFF.

V gene TRBV19 combines with J gene TRBJ2-3; maybe TRBD1 (6 bases). Trimming removed 8 bases from V and 3 bases from J, with 21 bases in between. This CDR3 contains 16 residues. The germline gives CDR1 LNHDA, CDR2 SQIVND (reference sequence). DNA of the CDR3: TGTGCCAGTCGAGGGTCCAGGGGTAGACGGACAGATACGCAGTATTTT. Residues: CASRGSRGRRTDTQYF. The full variable domain, its missing parts supplied by reference TRBV19 and TRBJ2-3, is DGGITQSPKYLFRKEGQNVTLSCEQNLNHDAMYWYRQDPGQGLRLIYYSQIVNDFQKGDIAEGYSVSREKKESFPLTVTSAQKNPTAFYLCASRGSRGRRTDTQYFGPGTRLTVL.

The rearrangement uses TRBV6-5 and TRBJ1-5, with 10 bases identical to TRBD1. Germline CDR1 MNHEY, CDR2 SVGAGI. V shed 7 bases and J 4 bases; nucleotides not matched to a gene: 7. The CDR3 runs to 15 residues. In DNA, the CDR3 is TGTGCCAGCATGTGGGACAGGGGTTTGAATCAGCCCCAGCATTTT. Its protein is CASMWDRGLNQPQHF.

The chain's CDR3 is CASSLGRVRNTEAFF. CDR3 in DNA: TGCGCCAGCAGCTTGGGCAGGGTGAGGAACACTGAAGCTTTCTTT. The chain uses TRBV5-1 and TRBJ1-1, with a weak D call TRBD1 (5 bases). CDR3 length: 15 amino acids. Trimming took 0 bases from V and 1 from J, leaving 10 bases between them. The V gene's germline CDR1 is SGHRS and CDR2 YFSETQ.

J is TRBJ2-1 and V is TRBV11-3, with 11 bases matching TRBD2. The CDR3 extends over 19 amino acids. CDR1 is SGHNT and CDR2 is YENEEA in the germline V gene. Losses at the gene ends were 4 bases for V and 3 bases for J; bases not matched to a gene: 14. The CDR3 loop reads CASSSPSGGQRLSYNEQFF. For the CDR3, the DNA is TGTGCCAGCAGCTCACCTAGCGGGGGGCAAAGACTTAGCTACAATGAGCAGTTCTTC.

This rearrangement joins TRBV11-3 to TRBJ2-2, with TRBD2 identical over 9 bases. The CDR3 length is 16 residues. With V trimmed by 4 bases and J by 5 bases, 8 bases remained unmatched. Germline lookup yields CDR1 SGHNT and CDR2 YENEEA. The CDR3 nucleotides read TGTGCCAGCAGCTCCGCCGGGACTAGCCCGACCGGGGAGCTGTTTTTT. Protein product: CASSSAGTSPTGELFF.

The chain employs TRBV14 and TRBJ1-2; the match to TRBD1 covers 9 bases. From germline, CDR1 is SGHDN and CDR2 FVKESK. The CDR3 spans 15 residues. The ends lost 2 bases at V and 7 bases at J; junction bases unmatched: 8. CDR3 sequence (DNA): TGTGCCAGCAGCCAATACCCTCCGGGACAGGGTGGCTACACCTTC. Its translation: CASSQYPPGQGGYTF.

The CDR3 coding sequence is TGTGCCAGCTCACCGAGGGGACAGACAAATGAAAAACTGTTTTTT. Amino acid sequence: CASSPRGQTNEKLFF. V is TRBV18 and J is TRBJ1-4; 7 bases are a match to TRBD1. The CDR3 has 15 amino acids. Losses at the gene ends were 3 bases for V and 5 bases for J; bases not matched to a gene: 6. Germline V gives CDR1 KGHSH, CDR2 LQKENI.

This clone was seen ten or more times. J is TRBJ2-7 and V is TRBV20-1; D is undetermined. Trimming took 3 bases from V and 7 from J, leaving 10 bases between them. This CDR3 has 11 residues. Germline assignment: CDR1 DFQATT and CDR2 SNEGSKA (reference sequence). The CDR3 is CSAREIGEQYF. CDR3 coding DNA: TGCAGTGCTAGGGAGATTGGGGAGCAGTACTTC.

This clone was recorded only once. The chain recombines TRBV30 with TRBJ2-3, with D unresolved. This CDR3 region has 11 residues. V lost 8 bases, J lost 7 bases, and 13 bases lay in between. Germline values: CDR1 GTSNPN, CDR2 SVGIG (reference sequence). CDR3 in DNA: TGTGCCGGTAGCCCGCTAAATACGCAGTATTTT. Its protein product is CAGSPLNTQYF.

The V and J genes are TRBV6-5 and TRBJ1-1; D gene unclear. Germline V gene data show CDR1 as MNHEY and CDR2 as SVGAGI. This CDR3 has 13 amino acids. The V and J ends lost 5 bases and 1 base respectively, with 8 bases between them. CDR3 region: CASSTRQNTEAFF. The CDR3 nucleotides read TGTGCCAGCAGTACCCGACAGAACACTGAAGCTTTCTTT.

With regard to this clone: The same CDR3 also results from other DNA sequences found in this sample. V is TRBV28 and J is TRBJ1-1; 7 bases fit TRBD1. After removal of 6 bases from V and 4 bases from J, the junction contained 5 bases not matched to a gene. This CDR3 comprises 13 residues. CDR1 MDHEN and CDR2 SYDVKM come from the germline V gene. The CDR3 protein is CASRTPGGTEAFF. CDR3 sequence (DNA): TGTGCCAGCAGGACCCCAGGGGGCACTGAAGCTTTCTTT.

This chain joins TRBV10-1 and TRBJ1-1; D might be TRBD1 (5 bases). Trimming took off 0 bases at V and 3 bases at J, with 11 bases between the two ends. The germline gives CDR1 WNHNN, CDR2 SYGVQD (reference sequence). This CDR3 spans 15 amino acids. The CDR3 bases are TGCGCCAGCAGTGAGTCCGGCAGGGTGGACACTGAAGCTTTCTTT. The encoded protein is CASSESGRVDTEAFF.